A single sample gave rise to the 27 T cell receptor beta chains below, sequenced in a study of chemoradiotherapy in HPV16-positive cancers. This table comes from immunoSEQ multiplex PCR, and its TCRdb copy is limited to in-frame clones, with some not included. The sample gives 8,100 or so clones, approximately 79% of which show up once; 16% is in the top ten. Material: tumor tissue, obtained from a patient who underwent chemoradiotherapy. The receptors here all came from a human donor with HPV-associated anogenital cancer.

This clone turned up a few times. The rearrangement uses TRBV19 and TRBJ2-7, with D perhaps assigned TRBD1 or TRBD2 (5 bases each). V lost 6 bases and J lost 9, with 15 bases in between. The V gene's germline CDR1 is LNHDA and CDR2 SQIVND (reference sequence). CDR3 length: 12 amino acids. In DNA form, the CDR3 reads TGTGCCAGTAGAGAGGGGAGCGGCCCGCAGTACTTC. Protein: CASREGSGPQYF. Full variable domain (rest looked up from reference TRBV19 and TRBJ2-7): DGGITQSPKYLFRKEGQNVTLSCEQNLNHDAMYWYRQDPGQGLRLIYYSQIVNDFQKGDIAEGYSVSREKKESFPLTVTSAQKNPTAFYLCASREGSGPQYFGPGTRLTVT.

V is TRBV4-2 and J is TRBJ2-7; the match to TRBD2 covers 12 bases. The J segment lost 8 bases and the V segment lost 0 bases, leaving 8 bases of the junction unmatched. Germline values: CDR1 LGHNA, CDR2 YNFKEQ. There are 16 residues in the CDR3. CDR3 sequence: CASSQDRASGGVKQYF. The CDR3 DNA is TGTGCCAGCAGCCAAGATCGGGCTAGCGGGGGGGTGAAGCAGTACTTC.

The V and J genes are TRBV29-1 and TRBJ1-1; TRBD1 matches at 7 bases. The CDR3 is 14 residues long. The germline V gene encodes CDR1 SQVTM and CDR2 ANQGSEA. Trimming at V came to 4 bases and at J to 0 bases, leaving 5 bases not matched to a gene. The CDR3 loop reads CSVAWDSMNTEAFF. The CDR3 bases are TGCAGCGTTGCCTGGGACAGCATGAACACTGAAGCTTTCTTT.

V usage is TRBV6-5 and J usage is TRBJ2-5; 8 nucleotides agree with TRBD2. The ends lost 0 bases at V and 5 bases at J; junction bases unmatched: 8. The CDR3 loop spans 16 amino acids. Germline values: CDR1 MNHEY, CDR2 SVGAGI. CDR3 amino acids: CASSYSIQRGTETQYF. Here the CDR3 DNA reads TGTGCCAGCAGTTACTCGATCCAGCGGGGGACGGAGACCCAGTACTTC.

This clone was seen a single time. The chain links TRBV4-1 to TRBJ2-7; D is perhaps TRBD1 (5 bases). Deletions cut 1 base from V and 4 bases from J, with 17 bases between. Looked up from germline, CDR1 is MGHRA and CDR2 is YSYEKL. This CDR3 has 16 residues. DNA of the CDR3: TGCGCCAGCAGCCAAGTCCCCCAGGGTCCTTTTTACGAGCAGTACTTC. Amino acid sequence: CASSQVPQGPFYEQYF.

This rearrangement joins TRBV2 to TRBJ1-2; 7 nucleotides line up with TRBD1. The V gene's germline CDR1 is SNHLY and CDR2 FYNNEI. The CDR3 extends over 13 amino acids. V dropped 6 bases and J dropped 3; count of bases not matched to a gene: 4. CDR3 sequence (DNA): TGTGCCAGCAGGGGGACAGCAGACTATGGCTACACCTTC. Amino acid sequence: CASRGTADYGYTF.

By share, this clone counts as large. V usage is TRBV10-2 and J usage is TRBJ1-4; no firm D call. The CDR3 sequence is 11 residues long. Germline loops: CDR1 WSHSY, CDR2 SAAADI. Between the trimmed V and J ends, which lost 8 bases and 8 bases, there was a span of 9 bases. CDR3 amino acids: CASSGGEKLFF. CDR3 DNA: TGCGCCAGCTCTGGAGGGGAAAAACTGTTTTTT.

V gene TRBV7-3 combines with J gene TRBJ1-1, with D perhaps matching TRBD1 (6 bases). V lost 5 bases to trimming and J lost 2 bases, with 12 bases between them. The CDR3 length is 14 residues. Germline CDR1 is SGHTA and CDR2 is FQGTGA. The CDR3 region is CASSPGQINTEAFF. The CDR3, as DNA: TGTGCCAGCAGCCCAGGACAGATAAACACTGAAGCTTTCTTT.

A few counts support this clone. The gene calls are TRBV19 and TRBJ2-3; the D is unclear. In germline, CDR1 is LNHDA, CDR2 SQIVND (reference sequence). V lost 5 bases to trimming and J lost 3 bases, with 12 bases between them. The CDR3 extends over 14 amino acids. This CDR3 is CASSPPTRTDTQYF. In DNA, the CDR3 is TGTGCCAGTAGTCCACCGACGAGGACAGATACGCAGTATTTT. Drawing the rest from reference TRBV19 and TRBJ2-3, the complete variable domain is DGGITQSPKYLFRKEGQNVTLSCEQNLNHDAMYWYRQDPGQGLRLIYYSQIVNDFQKGDIAEGYSVSREKKESFPLTVTSAQKNPTAFYLCASSPPTRTDTQYFGPGTRLTVL.

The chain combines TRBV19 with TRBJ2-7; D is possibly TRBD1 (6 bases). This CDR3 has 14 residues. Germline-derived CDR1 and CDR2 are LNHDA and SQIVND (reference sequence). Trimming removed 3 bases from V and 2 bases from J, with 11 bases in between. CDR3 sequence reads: CASSIGTPTYEQYF. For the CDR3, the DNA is TGTGCCAGTAGTATCGGGACACCAACCTACGAGCAGTACTTC.

The CDR3 loop reads CASSRAGELFF. The CDR3 DNA sequence: TGTGCCAGCAGCCGAGCGGGAGAACTGTTTTTT. V usage is TRBV14 and J usage is TRBJ1-4; D is undetermined. CDR3 length: 11 amino acids. Trimming removed 4 bases at V and 12 bases at J, with 9 bases between. Germline values: CDR1 SGHDN, CDR2 FVKESK.

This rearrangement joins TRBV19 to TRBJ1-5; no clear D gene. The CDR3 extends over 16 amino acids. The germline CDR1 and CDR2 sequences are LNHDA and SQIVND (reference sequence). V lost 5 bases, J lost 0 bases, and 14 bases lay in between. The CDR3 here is CASSFPSDHSNQPQHF. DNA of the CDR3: TGTGCCAGTAGTTTCCCCAGCGACCATAGCAATCAGCCCCAGCATTTT.

The CDR3 is CASSLGQGAIRNTEAFF. CDR3 DNA: TGTGCCAGCAGCCTTGGACAGGGGGCTATTAGGAACACTGAAGCTTTCTTT. This chain connects TRBV5-6 to TRBJ1-1; the match to TRBD1 covers 11 bases. Looked up from germline, CDR1 is SGHDT and CDR2 is YYEEEE. This CDR3 is built from 17 residues. With V trimmed by 4 bases and J by 1 base, 9 bases remained unmatched. The variable domain in full, completed from reference TRBV5-6 and TRBJ1-1, reads DAGVTQSPTHLIKTRGQQVTLRCSPKSGHDTVSWYQQALGQGPQFIFQYYEEEERQRGNFPDRFSGHQFPNYSSELNVNALLLGDSALYLCASSLGQGAIRNTEAFFGQGTRLTVV.

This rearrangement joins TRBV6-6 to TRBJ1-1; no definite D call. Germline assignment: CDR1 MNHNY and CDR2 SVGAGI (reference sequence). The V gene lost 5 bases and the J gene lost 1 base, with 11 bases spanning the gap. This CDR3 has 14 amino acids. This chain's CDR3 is CASSLRTGNTEAFF. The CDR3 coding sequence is TGTGCCAGCAGTCTACGGACGGGGAACACTGAAGCTTTCTTT.

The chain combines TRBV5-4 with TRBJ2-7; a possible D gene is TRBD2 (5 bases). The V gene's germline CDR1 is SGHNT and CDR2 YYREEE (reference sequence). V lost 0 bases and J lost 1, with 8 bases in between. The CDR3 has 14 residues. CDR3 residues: CASSLDGGSYEQYF. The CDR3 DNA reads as TGTGCCAGCAGCTTGGATGGAGGTTCCTACGAGCAGTACTTC. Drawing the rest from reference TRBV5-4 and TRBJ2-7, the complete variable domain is ETGVTQSPTHLIKTRGQQVTLRCSSQSGHNTVSWYQQALGQGPQFIFQYYREEENGRGNFPPRFSGLQFPNYSSELNVNALELDDSALYLCASSLDGGSYEQYFGPGTRLTVT.

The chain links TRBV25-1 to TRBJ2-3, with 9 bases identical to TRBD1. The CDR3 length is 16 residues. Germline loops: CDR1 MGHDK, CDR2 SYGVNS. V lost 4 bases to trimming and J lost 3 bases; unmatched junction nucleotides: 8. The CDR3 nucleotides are TGTGCCAGCAGTGGTGAACAGGGGGCTCGGACAGATACGCAGTATTTT. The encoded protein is CASSGEQGARTDTQYF. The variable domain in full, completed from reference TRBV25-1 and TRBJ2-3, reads EADIYQTPRYLVIGTGKKITLECSQTMGHDKMYWYQQDPGMELHLIHYSYGVNSTEKGDLSSESTVSRIRTEHFPLTLESARPSHTSQYLCASSGEQGARTDTQYFGPGTRLTVL.

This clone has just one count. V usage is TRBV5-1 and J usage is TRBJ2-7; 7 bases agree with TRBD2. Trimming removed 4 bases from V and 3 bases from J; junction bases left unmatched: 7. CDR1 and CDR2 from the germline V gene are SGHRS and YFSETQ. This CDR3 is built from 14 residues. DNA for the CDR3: TGCGCCAGCAGCCCTACCAGCGGGGTCTACGAGCAGTACTTC. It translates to CASSPTSGVYEQYF.

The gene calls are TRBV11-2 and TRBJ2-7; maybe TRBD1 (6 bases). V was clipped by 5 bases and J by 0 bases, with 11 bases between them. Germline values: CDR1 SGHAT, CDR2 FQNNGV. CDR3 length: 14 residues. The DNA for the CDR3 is TGTGCCAGCAGCCCAGCGACAGGCTCCTACGAGCAGTACTTC. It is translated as CASSPATGSYEQYF.

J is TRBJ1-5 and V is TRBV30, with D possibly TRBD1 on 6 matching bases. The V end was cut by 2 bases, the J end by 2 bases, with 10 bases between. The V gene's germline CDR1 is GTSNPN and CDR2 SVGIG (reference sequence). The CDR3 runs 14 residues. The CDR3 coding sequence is TGTGCCTGGAGTAGGGGGGCCGGCAATCAGCCCCAGCATTTT. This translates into CAWSRGAGNQPQHF.

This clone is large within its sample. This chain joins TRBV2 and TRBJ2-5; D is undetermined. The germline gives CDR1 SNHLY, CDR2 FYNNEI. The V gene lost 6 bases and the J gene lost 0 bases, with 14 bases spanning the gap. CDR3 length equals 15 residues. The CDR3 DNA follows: TGTGCCAGCAGGGACCCCACGAGGTACCAAGAGACCCAGTACTTC. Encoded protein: CASRDPTRYQETQYF.

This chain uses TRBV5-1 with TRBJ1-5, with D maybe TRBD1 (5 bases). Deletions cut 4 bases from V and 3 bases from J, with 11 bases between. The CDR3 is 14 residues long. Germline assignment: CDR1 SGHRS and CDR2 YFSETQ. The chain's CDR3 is CASSPDSFNQPQHF. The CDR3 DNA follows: TGCGCCAGCAGCCCAGACAGTTTCAATCAGCCCCAGCATTTT. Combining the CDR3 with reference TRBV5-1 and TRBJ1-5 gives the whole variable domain KAGVTQTPRYLIKTRGQQVTLSCSPISGHRSVSWYQQTPGQGLQFLFEYFSETQRNKGNFPGRFSGRQFSNSRSEMNVSTLELGDSALYLCASSPDSFNQPQHFGDGTRLSIL.

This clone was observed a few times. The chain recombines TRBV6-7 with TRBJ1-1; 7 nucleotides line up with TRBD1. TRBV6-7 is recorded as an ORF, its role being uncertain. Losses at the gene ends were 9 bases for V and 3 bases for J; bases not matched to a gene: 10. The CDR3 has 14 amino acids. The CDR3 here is CASIGGVMDTEAFF. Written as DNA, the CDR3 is TGTGCCAGTATAGGGGGCGTGATGGACACTGAAGCTTTCTTT.

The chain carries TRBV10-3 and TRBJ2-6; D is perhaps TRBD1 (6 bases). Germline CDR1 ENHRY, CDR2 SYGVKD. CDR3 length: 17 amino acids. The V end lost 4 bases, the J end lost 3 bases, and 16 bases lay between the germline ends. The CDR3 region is CAISGDKGVGGANVLTF. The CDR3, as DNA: TGTGCCATCAGTGGGGATAAGGGGGTCGGTGGGGCCAACGTCCTGACTTTC.

The CDR3 DNA sequence: TGTGCCACTTTGCGGGGAACTAACTACGAGCAGTACTTC. Translated: CATLRGTNYEQYF. This chain connects TRBV10-3 to TRBJ2-7; possibly TRBD2 for D (6 bases). CDR3 length: 13 residues. Germline V CDR1 and CDR2: ENHRY, SYGVKD. Trimming pared 10 bases from V and 3 bases from J, leaving 16 bases between.

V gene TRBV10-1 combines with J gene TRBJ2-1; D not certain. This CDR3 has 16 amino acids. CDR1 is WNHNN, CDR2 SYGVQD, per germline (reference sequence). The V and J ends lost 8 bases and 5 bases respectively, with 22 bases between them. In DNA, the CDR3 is TGCGCCAGCTCCCACTCGGCTAGAAGCCCGCACAATGAGCAGTTCTTC. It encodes CASSHSARSPHNEQFF.

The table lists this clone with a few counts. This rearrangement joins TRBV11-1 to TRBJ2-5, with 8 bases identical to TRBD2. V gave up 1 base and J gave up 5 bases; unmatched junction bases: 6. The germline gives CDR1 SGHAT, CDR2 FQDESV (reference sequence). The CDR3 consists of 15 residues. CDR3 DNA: TGTGCCAGCAGCTTAGGACTAGCGTTTCGGGAGACCCAGTACTTC. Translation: CASSLGLAFRETQYF.

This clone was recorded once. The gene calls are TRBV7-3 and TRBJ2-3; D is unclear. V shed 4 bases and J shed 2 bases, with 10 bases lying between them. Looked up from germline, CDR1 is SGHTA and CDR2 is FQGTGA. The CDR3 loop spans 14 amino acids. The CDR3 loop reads CASSYEPFTDTQYF. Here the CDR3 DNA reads TGTGCCAGCAGCTACGAACCTTTCACAGATACGCAGTATTTT.